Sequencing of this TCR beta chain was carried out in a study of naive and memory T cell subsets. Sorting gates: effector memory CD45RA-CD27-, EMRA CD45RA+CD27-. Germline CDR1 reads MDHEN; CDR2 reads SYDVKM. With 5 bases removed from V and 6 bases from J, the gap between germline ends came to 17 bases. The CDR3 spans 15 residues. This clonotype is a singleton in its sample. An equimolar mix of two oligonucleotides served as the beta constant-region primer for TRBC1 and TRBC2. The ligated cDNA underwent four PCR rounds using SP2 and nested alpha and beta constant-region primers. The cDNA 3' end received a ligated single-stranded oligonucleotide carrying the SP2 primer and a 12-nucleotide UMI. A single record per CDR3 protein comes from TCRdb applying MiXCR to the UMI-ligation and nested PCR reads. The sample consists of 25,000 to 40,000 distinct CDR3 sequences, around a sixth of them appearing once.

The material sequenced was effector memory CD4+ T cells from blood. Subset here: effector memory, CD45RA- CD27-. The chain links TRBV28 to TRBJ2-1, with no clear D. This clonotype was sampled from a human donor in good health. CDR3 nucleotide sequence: TGTGCCAGCAGTACTCCGAGCCGGAGCCCCAATGAGCAGTTCTTC. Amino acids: CASSTPSRSPNEQFF.